What follows are 5 T cell receptor beta chains derived from one specimen sequenced in a study of STAT3 mutations in large granular lymphocyte leukemia. Sequencing used immunoSEQ multiplex PCR; TCRdb keeps in-frame clones, though not all of them. The table shows 7,800 or so clones, with around 92% occurring only once. Findings and limits, study-wide: Every T-LGLL patient had at least one immunodominant TCRbeta clonotype.

These receptors have no known antigen. What was sequenced was peripheral blood mononuclear cells. These receptors were taken from a man aged 45 to 65 with T-cell large granular lymphocyte leukemia. Some clones in this sample may be carry-over from other donors' samples.

The chain recombines TRBV5-4 with TRBJ2-1; D is unresolved. V shed 4 bases and J shed 6 bases, with 20 bases lying between them. CDR3 length: 16 residues. CDR1 is SGHNT, CDR2 YYREEE, per germline (reference sequence). The CDR3 DNA is TGTGCCAGCAGCGCCCGGGCCAGATCCGGGCTCAATGAGCAGTTCTTC. Its protein product is CASSARARSGLNEQFF. Looking up the rest from reference TRBV5-4 and TRBJ2-1 gives the full variable domain: ETGVTQSPTHLIKTRGQQVTLRCSSQSGHNTVSWYQQALGQGPQFIFQYYREEENGRGNFPPRFSGLQFPNYSSELNVNALELDDSALYLCASSARARSGLNEQFFGPGTRLTVL.

This clone has just a few counts. The V call is TRBV9, the J call TRBJ2-7; 7 positions agree with TRBD2. V gave up 0 bases and J gave up 0 bases; unmatched junction bases: 6. CDR3 length: 16 residues. Germline loops: CDR1 SGDLS, CDR2 YYNGEE. The CDR3 nucleotides are TGTGCCAGCAGCGTAGGGAGCGGGGTGAGCTCCTACGAGCAGTACTTC. Residues: CASSVGSGVSSYEQYF.

The rearrangement links TRBV25-1 to TRBJ2-7; 10 nucleotides agree with TRBD2. V lost 6 bases, J lost 3 bases, and 8 bases stayed unmatched. Germline CDR1 reads MGHDK; CDR2 reads SYGVNS. The CDR3 contains 15 residues. CDR3 sequence reads: CASSYSSGGYYEQYF. The CDR3 coding sequence is TGTGCCAGCAGCTACTCTAGCGGGGGATACTACGAGCAGTACTTC.

The chain couples TRBV27 to TRBJ2-2, with D possibly being TRBD2 (6 bases). The ends were cut back, 2 bases at V and 5 bases at J, with 9 bases in the middle. CDR3 length: 14 amino acids. The germline CDR1 and CDR2 sequences are MNHEY and SMNVEV (reference sequence). The DNA for the CDR3 is TGTGCCAGCAGTTTAGCGGGGAGGACCGGGGAGCTGTTTTTT. Its protein product is CASSLAGRTGELFF.

V gene TRBV18 combines with J gene TRBJ2-5; 12 bases agree with TRBD1. Germline loops: CDR1 KGHSH, CDR2 LQKENI. V lost 3 bases to trimming and J lost 11 bases; unmatched junction nucleotides: 7. This CDR3 contains 14 residues. The CDR3 loop reads CASSPPGTGGNQYF. CDR3 bases: TGTGCCAGCTCACCCCCCGGGACAGGGGGCAATCAGTACTTC.